This T cell receptor beta chain was recovered during a study of blood T cell repertoires in COVID-19. Study in general: PBMCs, B-cell-depleted T cells, or T cells were the source of the cDNA or gDNA that made up the material.

Produced via immunoSEQ multiplex PCR; TCRdb's table is partial and in-frame only. Altogether about 210,000 clones are present, 90% to 95% being singletons, with the ten largest covering under 1.5%. The clonotype originates from a man under 40 with acute or convalescent COVID-19. The sequenced sample consisted of peripheral blood.

This chain's CDR3 is CASSPKGPGDQPQHF. CDR3 coding DNA: TGTGCCAGCAGCCCTAAAGGGCCCGGGGATCAGCCCCAGCATTTT. The rearrangement links TRBV7-2 to TRBJ1-5; D gene unclear. V lost 5 bases and J 5 bases, leaving 16 bases between the germline ends. The length of the CDR3 is 15 residues. The germline gives CDR1 SGHTA, CDR2 FQGNSA.